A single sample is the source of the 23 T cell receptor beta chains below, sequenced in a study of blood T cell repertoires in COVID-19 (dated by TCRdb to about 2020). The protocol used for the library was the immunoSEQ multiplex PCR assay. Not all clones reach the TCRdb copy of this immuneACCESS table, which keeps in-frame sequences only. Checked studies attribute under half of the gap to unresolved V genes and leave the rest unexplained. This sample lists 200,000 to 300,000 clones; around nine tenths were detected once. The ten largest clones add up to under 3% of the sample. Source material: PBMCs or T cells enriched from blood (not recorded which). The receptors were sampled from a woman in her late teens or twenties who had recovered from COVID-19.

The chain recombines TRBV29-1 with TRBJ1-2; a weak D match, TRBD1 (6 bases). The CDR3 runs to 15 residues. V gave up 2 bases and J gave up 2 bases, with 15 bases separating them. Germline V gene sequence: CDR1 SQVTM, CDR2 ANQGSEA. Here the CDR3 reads CSVELAGGGNYGYTF. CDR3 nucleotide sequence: TGCAGCGTTGAACTAGCGGGAGGGGGAAACTATGGCTACACCTTC.

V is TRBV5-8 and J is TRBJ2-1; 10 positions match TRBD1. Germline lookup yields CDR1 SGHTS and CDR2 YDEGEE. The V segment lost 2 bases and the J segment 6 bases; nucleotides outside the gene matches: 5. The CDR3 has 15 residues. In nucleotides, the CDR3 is TGTGCCAGCAGCTTACGGGACAGGGGCCTCAATGAGCAGTTCTTC. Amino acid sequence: CASSLRDRGLNEQFF. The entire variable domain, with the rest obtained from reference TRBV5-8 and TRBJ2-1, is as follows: EAGVTQSPTHLIKTRGQQATLRCSPISGHTSVYWYQQALGLGLQFLLWYDEGEERNRGNFPPRFSGRQFPNYSSELNVNALELEDSALYLCASSLRDRGLNEQFFGPGTRLTVL.

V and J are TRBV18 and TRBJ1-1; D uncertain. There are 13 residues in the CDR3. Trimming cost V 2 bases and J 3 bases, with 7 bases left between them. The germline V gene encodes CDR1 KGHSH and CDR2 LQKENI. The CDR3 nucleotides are TGTGCCAGCTCACCAATAGTTGACACTGAAGCTTTCTTT. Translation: CASSPIVDTEAFF. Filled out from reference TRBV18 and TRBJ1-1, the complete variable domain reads NAGVMQNPRHLVRRRGQEARLRCSPMKGHSHVYWYRQLPEEGLKFMVYLQKENIIDESGMPKERFSAEFPKEGPSILRIQQVVRGDSAAYFCASSPIVDTEAFFGQGTRLTVV.

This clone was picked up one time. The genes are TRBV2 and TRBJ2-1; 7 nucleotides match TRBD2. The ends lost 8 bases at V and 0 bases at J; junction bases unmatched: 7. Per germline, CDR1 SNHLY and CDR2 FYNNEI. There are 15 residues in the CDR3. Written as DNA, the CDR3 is TGTGCCAGCGTCAGCGGGGTGAGCTCCTACAATGAGCAGTTCTTC. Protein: CASVSGVSSYNEQFF. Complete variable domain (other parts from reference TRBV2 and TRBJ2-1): EPEVTQTPSHQVTQMGQEVILRCVPISNHLYFYWYRQILGQKVEFLVSFYNNEISEKSEIFDDQFSVERPDGSNFTLKIRSTKLEDSAMYFCASVSGVSSYNEQFFGPGTRLTVL.

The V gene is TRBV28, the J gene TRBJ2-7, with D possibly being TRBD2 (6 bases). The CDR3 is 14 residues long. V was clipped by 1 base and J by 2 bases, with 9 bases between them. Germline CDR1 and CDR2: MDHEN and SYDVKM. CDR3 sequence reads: CASSLSLAPYEQYF. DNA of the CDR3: TGTGCCAGCAGTTTATCTCTAGCGCCCTACGAGCAGTACTTC.

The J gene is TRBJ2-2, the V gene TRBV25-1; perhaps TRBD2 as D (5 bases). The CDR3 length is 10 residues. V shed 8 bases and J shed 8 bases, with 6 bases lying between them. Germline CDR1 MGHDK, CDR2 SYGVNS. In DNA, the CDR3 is TGTGCCAGCCGGGGTGGGGAGCTGTTTTTT. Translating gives CASRGGELFF.

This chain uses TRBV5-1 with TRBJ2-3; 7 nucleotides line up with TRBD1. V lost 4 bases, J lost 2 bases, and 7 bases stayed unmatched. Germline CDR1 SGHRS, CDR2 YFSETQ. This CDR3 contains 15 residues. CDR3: CASSPGQRNTDTQYF. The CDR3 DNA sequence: TGCGCCAGCAGCCCGGGACAGCGGAACACAGATACGCAGTATTTT.

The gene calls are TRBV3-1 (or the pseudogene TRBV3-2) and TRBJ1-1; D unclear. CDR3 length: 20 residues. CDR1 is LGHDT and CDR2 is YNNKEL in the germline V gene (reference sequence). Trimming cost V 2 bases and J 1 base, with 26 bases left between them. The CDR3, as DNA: TGTGCCAGCAGCCAAAAGCGCCCCGGGGTATCGAGAGATTGGAACACTGAAGCTTTCTTT. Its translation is CASSQKRPGVSRDWNTEAFF.

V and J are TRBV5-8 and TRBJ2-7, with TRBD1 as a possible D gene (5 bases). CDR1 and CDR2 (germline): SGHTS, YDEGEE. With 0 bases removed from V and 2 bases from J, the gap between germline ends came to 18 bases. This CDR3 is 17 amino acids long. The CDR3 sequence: CASSLEGVKLNPYEQYF. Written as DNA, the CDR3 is TGTGCCAGCAGCTTGGAAGGGGTGAAATTAAACCCCTACGAGCAGTACTTC.

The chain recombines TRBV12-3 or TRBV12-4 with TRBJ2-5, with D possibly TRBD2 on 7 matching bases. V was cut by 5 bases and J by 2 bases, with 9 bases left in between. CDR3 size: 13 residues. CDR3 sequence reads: CASSRGAQETQYF. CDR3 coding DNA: TGTGCCAGCAGTCGGGGGGCTCAAGAGACCCAGTACTTC.

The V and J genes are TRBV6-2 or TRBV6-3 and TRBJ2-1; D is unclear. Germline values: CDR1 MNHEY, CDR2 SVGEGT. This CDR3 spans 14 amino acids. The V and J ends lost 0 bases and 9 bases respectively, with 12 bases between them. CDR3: CASSYSSPSGEQFF. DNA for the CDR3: TGTGCCAGCAGTTACTCGTCTCCGTCGGGTGAGCAGTTCTTC.

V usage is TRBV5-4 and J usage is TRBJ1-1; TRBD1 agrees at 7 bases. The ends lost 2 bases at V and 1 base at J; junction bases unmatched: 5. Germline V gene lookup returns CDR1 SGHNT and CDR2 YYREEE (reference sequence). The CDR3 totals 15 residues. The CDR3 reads CASSLTGDSNTEAFF. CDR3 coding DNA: TGTGCCAGCAGCTTAACAGGGGACTCGAACACTGAAGCTTTCTTT. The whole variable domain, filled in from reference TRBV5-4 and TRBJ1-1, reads ETGVTQSPTHLIKTRGQQVTLRCSSQSGHNTVSWYQQALGQGPQFIFQYYREEENGRGNFPPRFSGLQFPNYSSELNVNALELDDSALYLCASSLTGDSNTEAFFGQGTRLTVV.

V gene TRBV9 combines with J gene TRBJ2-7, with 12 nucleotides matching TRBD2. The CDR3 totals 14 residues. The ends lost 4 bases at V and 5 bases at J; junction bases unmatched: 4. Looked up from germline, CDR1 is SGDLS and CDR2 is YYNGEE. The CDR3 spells CASSMTSGSHEQYF. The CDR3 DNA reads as TGTGCCAGCAGCATGACTAGCGGGAGCCACGAGCAGTACTTC.

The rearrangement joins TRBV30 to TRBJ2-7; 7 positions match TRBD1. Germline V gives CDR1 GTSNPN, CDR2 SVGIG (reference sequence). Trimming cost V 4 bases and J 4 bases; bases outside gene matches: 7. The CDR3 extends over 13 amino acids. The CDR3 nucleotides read TGTGCCTGGAACCTACAGGGGATATACGAGCAGTACTTC. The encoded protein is CAWNLQGIYEQYF.

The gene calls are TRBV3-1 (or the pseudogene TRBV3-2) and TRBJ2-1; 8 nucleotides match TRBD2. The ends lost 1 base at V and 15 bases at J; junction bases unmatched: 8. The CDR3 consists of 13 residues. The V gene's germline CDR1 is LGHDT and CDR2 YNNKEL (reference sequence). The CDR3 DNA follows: TGTGCCAGCAGCCAAGGGTACGGGACTAGGCCGTTCTTC. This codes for CASSQGYGTRPFF.

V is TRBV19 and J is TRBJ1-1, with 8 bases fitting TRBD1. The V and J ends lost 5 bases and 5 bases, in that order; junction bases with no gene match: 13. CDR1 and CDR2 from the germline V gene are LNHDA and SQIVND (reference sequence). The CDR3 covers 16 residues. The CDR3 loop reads CASSSTTGEGRTEAFF. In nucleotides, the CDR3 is TGTGCCAGTAGTTCCACGACAGGGGAAGGTCGGACTGAAGCTTTCTTT.

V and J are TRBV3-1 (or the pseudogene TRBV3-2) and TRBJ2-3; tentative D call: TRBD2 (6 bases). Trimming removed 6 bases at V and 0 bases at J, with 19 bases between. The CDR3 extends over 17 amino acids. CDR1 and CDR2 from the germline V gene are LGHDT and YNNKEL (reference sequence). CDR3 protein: CASRRAGAPTSTDTQYF. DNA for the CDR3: TGTGCCAGCAGACGAGCGGGTGCCCCTACTAGCACAGATACGCAGTATTTT.

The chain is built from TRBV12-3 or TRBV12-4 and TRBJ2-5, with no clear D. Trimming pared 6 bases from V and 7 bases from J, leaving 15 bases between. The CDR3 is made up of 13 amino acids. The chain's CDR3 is CASSTDRSGTQYF. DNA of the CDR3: TGTGCCAGCAGCACTGACCGCTCGGGGACCCAGTACTTC.

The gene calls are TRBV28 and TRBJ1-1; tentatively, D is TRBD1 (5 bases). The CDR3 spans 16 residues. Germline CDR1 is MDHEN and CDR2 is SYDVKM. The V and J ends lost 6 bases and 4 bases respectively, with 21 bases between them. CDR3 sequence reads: CASSSHGGERGTEAFF. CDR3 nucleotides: TGTGCCAGCAGCTCCCATGGGGGGGAGAGGGGCACTGAAGCTTTCTTT.

The CDR3 nucleotides read TGTGCCAGCAGCCCCCGGACAGGAAGCACAGATACGCAGTATTTT. This encodes CASSPRTGSTDTQYF. This sequence joins TRBV7-9 and TRBJ2-3; TRBD1 matches at 7 bases. J lost 0 bases, V lost 5 bases, and 5 bases had no gene match. This CDR3 comprises 15 residues. From germline, CDR1 is SEHNR and CDR2 FQNEAQ (reference sequence).

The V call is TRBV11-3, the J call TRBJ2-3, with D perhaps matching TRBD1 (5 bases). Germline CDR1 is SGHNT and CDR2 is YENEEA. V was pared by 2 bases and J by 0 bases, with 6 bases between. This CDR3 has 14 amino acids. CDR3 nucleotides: TGTGCCAGCAGCTTATCAGGGAGCACAGATACGCAGTATTTT. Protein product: CASSLSGSTDTQYF.

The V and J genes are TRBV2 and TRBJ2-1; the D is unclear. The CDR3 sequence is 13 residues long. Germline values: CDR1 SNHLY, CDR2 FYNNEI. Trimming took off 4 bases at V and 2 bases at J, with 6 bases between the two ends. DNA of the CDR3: TGTGCCAGCAGTGTACGAGCCTACAATGAGCAGTTCTTC. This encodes CASSVRAYNEQFF.

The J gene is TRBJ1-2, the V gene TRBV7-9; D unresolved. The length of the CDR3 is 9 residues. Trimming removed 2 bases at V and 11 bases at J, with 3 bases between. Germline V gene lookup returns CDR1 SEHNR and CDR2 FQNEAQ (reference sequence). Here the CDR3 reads CASSLPYTF. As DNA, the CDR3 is TGTGCCAGCAGCTTACCTTACACCTTC.